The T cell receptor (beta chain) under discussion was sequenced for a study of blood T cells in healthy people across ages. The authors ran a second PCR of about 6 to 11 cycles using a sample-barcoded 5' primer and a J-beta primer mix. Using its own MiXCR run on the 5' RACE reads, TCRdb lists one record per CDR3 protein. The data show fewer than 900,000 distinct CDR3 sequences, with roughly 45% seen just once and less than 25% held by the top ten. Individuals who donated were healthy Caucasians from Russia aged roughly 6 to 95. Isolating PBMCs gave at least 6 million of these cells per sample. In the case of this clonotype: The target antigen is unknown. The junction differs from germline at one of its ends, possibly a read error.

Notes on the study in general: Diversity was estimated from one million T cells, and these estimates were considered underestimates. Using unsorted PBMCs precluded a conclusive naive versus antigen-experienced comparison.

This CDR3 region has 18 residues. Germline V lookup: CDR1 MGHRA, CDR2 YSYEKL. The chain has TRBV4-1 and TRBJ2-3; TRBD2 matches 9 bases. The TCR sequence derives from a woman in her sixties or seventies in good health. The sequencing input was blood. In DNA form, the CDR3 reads TGCGCCGGCAGCCACGCTTCCTCTAGCGGGACCCGCACAGATACGCAGTATTTT. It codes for CAGSHASSSGTRTDTQYF.